This T cell receptor beta chain was profiled in a study of response to subunit inactivated influenza vaccine. General study findings and limits: A suggestion made by the authors is that each seasonal influenza vaccination recruits few new T cells.

This clonotype was observed a few times. The antigen remains unidentified. The CDR3 contains 12 residues. The germline gives CDR1 SGHTA, CDR2 FQGNSA. V lost 6 bases, J lost 4 bases, and 9 bases lay in between. In TCRdb, the RT-PCR reads were re-called with MiXCR into one record per CDR3 protein. Of fewer than 650,000 distinct CDR3 sequences in the sample, around 13% were seen once. The clonotype comes from a man aged 50 to 60 who received an inactivated influenza vaccine. The V and J genes are TRBV7-2 and TRBJ1-2, with D possibly TRBD1 on 5 matching bases. Material: PBMCs from blood, obtained roughly 45 days after vaccination. CDR3 DNA: TGTGCCAGCAGGTCAGGGTTCTATGGCTACACCTTC. This gives the protein CASRSGFYGYTF.